This is a list of T cell receptor beta chains from one sample in a study of T cells after somatic rescue of genetic block. Some clones are missing from TCRdb's copy, which holds only in-frame ones; the method was immunoSEQ multiplex PCR. This table holds 110,000 or so clones, over 80% found once. Sequencing was done on a sample of peripheral blood mononuclear cells (PBMCs). These TCRs come from a woman between 18 and 29 years old. The CDR3 runs from the conserved cysteine through the conserved F or W. A D gene is named only where the DNA matches it firmly. Rows may omit the clone size; those that give it use once, few, many or a size class.

size,D,J,V,CDR3,DNA
.,.,TRBJ2-5,TRBV5-4,CASSLGGDIQETQYF,TGTGCCAGCAGCTTGGGGGGGGATATCCAAGAGACCCAGTACTTC
.,.,TRBJ1-2,TRBV4-3,CASSPRAFNYGYTF,TGCGCCAGCAGCCCCCGGGCTTTCAACTATGGCTACACCTTC
.,.,TRBJ2-5,TRBV7-8,CASSPREGQETQYF,TGTGCCAGCAGCCCTCGAGAGGGGCAAGAGACCCAGTACTTC
.,.,TRBJ1-4,TRBV2,CASLGYGTVNEKLFF,TGTGCCAGCCTGGGGTATGGAACAGTGAATGAAAAACTGTTTTTT
.,.,TRBJ2-5,TRBV25-1,CASSEMAQYF,TGTGCCAGCAGTGAAATGGCCCAGTACTTC
.,.,TRBJ1-1,TRBV4-2,CASSQDFGGRISAEAFF,TGTGCCAGCAGCCAAGACTTTGGGGGGCGCATTAGCGCTGAAGCTTTCTTT
few,.,TRBJ1-4,TRBV28,CASTPPRGKLFF,TGTGCCAGCACTCCCCCCCGGGGAAAACTGTTTTTT
.,TRBD2,TRBJ2-7,TRBV30,CAWSGGGEQYF,TGTGCCTGGAGTGGGGGGGGCGAGCAGTACTTC
.,TRBD1,TRBJ2-5,TRBV29-1,CTAKGAVETQYF,TGCACCGCGAAGGGGGCAGTGGAGACCCAGTACTTC
.,.,TRBJ2-2,TRBV11-2,CASRGPGKASNTGELFF,TGTGCCAGCAGGGGACCGGGGAAGGCTTCGAACACCGGGGAGCTGTTTTTT
.,.,TRBJ1-1,TRBV7-3,CASSLTVNTEAFF,TGTGCCAGCAGCTTAACAGTTAACACTGAAGCTTTCTTT
.,.,TRBJ1-5,TRBV18,CASSPKGAPNQPQHF,TGTGCCAGCTCACCAAAGGGAGCCCCCAATCAGCCCCAGCATTTT
.,TRBD2,TRBJ2-1,TRBV5-1,CASSRTSDEQFF,TGCGCCAGCAGCCGGACTAGCGATGAGCAGTTCTTC
once,TRBD1,TRBJ2-7,TRBV7-2,CASRKGTGSWEQYF,TGTGCCAGCAGAAAGGGGACAGGGTCTTGGGAGCAGTACTTC
.,.,TRBJ2-3,TRBV29-1,CSVEVGGRGASTQYF,TGCAGCGTTGAGGTGGGGGGCAGGGGAGCTAGTACGCAGTATTTT
.,.,TRBJ2-1,TRBV7-3,CASSLADGYNEQFF,TGTGCCAGCAGCCTAGCAGACGGTTACAATGAGCAGTTCTTC
.,.,TRBJ1-1,TRBV18,CASSPQENTEAFF,TGTGCCAGCTCACCACAGGAGAACACTGAAGCTTTCTTT
.,TRBD1,TRBJ2-7,TRBV4-3,CASSQAGTGYEQYF,TGCGCCAGCAGCCAGGCCGGGACAGGCTACGAGCAGTACTTC
.,TRBD2,TRBJ2-3,TRBV6-4,CASAFLGGSTDTQYF,TGTGCCAGCGCGTTCTTGGGGGGGAGCACAGATACGCAGTATTTT
.,.,TRBJ1-1,TRBV5-1,CASSLEGEAFF,TGCGCCAGCAGCTTGGAGGGGGAAGCTTTCTTT
once,TRBD1,TRBJ1-1,TRBV25-1,CASSGQGVSEAFF,TGTGCCAGCAGTGGACAGGGGGTCTCTGAAGCTTTCTTT
.,.,TRBJ1-2,TRBV6-5,CASSYRRAHGYTF,TGTGCCAGCAGTTACAGGAGGGCCCATGGCTACACCTTC
once,TRBD1,TRBJ1-1,TRBV6-5,CASSYWDRENTEAFF,TGTGCCAGCAGTTACTGGGACAGGGAGAACACTGAAGCTTTCTTT
.,.,TRBJ2-1,TRBV28,CASTHEGRHVEQFF,TGTGCCAGCACCCATGAGGGGAGACATGTTGAGCAGTTCTTC
.,.,TRBJ2-2,TRBV7-6,CASSLQNPGELFF,TGTGCCAGCAGCTTACAGAACCCCGGGGAGCTGTTTTTT
.,TRBD1,TRBJ2-3,TRBV2,CASPRGRGTDTQYF,TGTGCCAGCCCCAGGGGGCGAGGCACAGATACGCAGTATTTT
.,.,TRBJ2-7,TRBV6-6,CASSYPTQGIHEQYF,TGTGCCAGCAGTTACCCAACTCAGGGGATCCACGAGCAGTACTTC
.,TRBD2,TRBJ2-2,TRBV5-1,CASSIPGTSGTGELFF,TGCGCCAGCAGCATACCGGGGACTAGCGGCACCGGGGAGCTGTTTTTT
.,.,TRBJ1-5,TRBV5-1,CASSPEQSGQPQHF,TGCGCCAGCAGCCCGGAGCAGTCGGGTCAGCCCCAGCATTTT
.,TRBD2,TRBJ2-1,TRBV7-2,CASSFPLAGGPNEQFF,TGTGCCAGCAGCTTCCCCCTAGCGGGGGGGCCCAATGAGCAGTTCTTC
once,.,TRBJ2-7,TRBV4-3,CASSQGDGYEQYF,TGCGCCAGCAGCCAAGGGGACGGCTACGAGCAGTACTTC
.,TRBD1,TRBJ2-7,TRBV13,CASSTGQGYEQYF,TGTGCCAGCAGCACTGGACAGGGCTACGAGCAGTACTTC
once,.,TRBJ1-2,TRBV28,CASSPGRGGWYTF,TGTGCCAGCAGCCCGGGGAGAGGGGGTTGGTACACCTTC
.,.,TRBJ2-5,TRBV5-4,CASSTTGRQETQYF,TGTGCCAGCAGCACAACAGGGCGCCAAGAGACCCAGTACTTC
.,.,TRBJ1-5,TRBV30,CAWSRHNQPQHF,TGTGCCTGGAGTCGGCACAATCAGCCCCAGCATTTT
.,.,TRBJ2-7,TRBV4-3,CASSQVGGLDEQYF,TGCGCCAGCAGCCAAGTGGGGGGGCTGGACGAGCAGTACTTC
.,.,TRBJ2-5,TRBV18,CASSRRGETQYF,TGTGCCAGCTCACGCAGAGGGGAGACCCAGTACTTC
once,.,TRBJ1-6,TRBV5-1,CASSLVGVLNSPLHF,TGCGCCAGCAGCTTGGTGGGGGTCCTTAATTCACCCCTCCACTTT
.,.,TRBJ2-7,TRBV30,CAWSFGTYEQYF,TGTGCCTGGAGTTTCGGAACCTACGAGCAGTACTTC
.,.,TRBJ1-2,TRBV10-3,CASRRTPGGYTF,TGTGCCTCCAGACGGACCCCCGGGGGCTACACCTTC
.,.,TRBJ1-3,TRBV30,CAWSVGTSGNTIYF,TGTGCCTGGAGTGTTGGTACTTCTGGAAACACCATATATTTT
once,TRBD1,TRBJ1-2,TRBV7-9,CASSSSGTGLLGYGYTF,TGTGCCAGCAGCTCGTCCGGGACAGGCCTTTTAGGCTATGGCTACACCTTC
few,TRBD2,TRBJ2-1,TRBV4-2,CASSPQESGGPNEQFF,TGTGCCAGCAGCCCACAAGAGTCGGGGGGGCCCAATGAGCAGTTCTTC
.,.,TRBJ1-2,TRBV7-9,CASSVLGALGYTF,TGTGCCAGCAGCGTCTTGGGGGCGCTTGGCTACACCTTC
.,.,TRBJ2-7,TRBV4-2,CASSQGEGASYEQYF,TGTGCCAGCAGCCAAGGGGAGGGGGCCTCCTACGAGCAGTACTTC
.,.,TRBJ1-4,TRBV4-3,CASSQDPIIGGEKLFF,TGCGCCAGCAGCCAAGACCCGATTATAGGGGGTGAAAAACTGTTTTTT
few,.,TRBJ1-5,TRBV7-6,CASSQDSNQPQHF,TGTGCCAGCAGTCAGGATAGCAATCAGCCCCAGCATTTT
.,.,TRBJ2-1,TRBV5-1,CASSFQRGALQFF,TGCGCCAGCAGCTTCCAAAGGGGTGCCCTTCAGTTCTTC
.,TRBD2,TRBJ2-5,TRBV2,CASSDESGDQETQYF,TGTGCCAGCAGTGACGAAAGCGGGGATCAAGAGACCCAGTACTTC
.,TRBD1,TRBJ2-4,TRBV5-1,CASSLRGGESGSHIQYF,TGCGCCAGCAGCTTGAGAGGGGGCGAGTCCGGTAGCCACATTCAGTACTTC
.,TRBD1,TRBJ2-7,TRBV19,CASSQDGPTGRNEQYF,TGTGCCAGTAGCCAAGATGGGCCGACAGGGCGCAACGAGCAGTACTTC
once,.,TRBJ2-1,TRBV27,CASSRDQVYNEQFF,TGTGCCAGCAGCCGAGACCAAGTCTACAATGAGCAGTTCTTC
.,TRBD1,TRBJ2-7,TRBV4-3,CASSHSKKGAPEQYF,TGCGCCAGCAGCCATTCAAAAAAGGGGGCCCCCGAGCAGTACTTC
.,TRBD1,TRBJ2-2,TRBV6-5,CASSRGGRAGELFF,TGTGCCAGCAGTCGAGGGGGCCGGGCCGGGGAGCTGTTTTTT
.,.,TRBJ1-1,TRBV19,CASSSPFGLGLNTEAFF,TGTGCCAGTAGTAGCCCGTTCGGGTTGGGACTGAACACTGAAGCTTTCTTT